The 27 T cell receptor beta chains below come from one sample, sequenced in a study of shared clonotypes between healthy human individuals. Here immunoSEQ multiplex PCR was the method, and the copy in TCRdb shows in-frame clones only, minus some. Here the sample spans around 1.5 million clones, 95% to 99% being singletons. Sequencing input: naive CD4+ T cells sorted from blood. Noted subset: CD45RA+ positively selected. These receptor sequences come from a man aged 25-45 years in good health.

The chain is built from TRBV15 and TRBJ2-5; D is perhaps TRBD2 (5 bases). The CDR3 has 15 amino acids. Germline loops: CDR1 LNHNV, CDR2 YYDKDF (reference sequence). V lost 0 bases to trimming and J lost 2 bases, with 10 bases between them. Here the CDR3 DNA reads TGTGCCACCAGCAGAGATCGAGGGCTACAAGAGACCCAGTACTTC. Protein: CATSRDRGLQETQYF. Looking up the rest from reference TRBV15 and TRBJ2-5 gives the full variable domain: DAMVIQNPRYQVTQFGKPVTLSCSQTLNHNVMYWYQQKSSQAPKLLFHYYDKDFNNEADTPDNFQSRRPNTSFCFLDIRSPGLGDTAMYLCATSRDRGLQETQYFGPGTRLLVL.

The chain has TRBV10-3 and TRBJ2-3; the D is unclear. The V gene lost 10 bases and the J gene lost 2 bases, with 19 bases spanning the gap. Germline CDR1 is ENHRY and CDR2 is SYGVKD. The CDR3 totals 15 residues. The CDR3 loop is CATSWTDTPTDTQYF. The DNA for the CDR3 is TGTGCCACCTCCTGGACCGACACCCCCACAGATACGCAGTATTTT.

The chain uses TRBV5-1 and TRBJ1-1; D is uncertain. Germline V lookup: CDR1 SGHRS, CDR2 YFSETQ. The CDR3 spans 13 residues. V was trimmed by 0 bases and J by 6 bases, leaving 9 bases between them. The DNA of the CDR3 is TGCGCCAGCAGCTTGGACAGAACATCTGAAGCTTTCTTT. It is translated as CASSLDRTSEAFF. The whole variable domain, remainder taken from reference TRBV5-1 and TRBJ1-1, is KAGVTQTPRYLIKTRGQQVTLSCSPISGHRSVSWYQQTPGQGLQFLFEYFSETQRNKGNFPGRFSGRQFSNSRSEMNVSTLELGDSALYLCASSLDRTSEAFFGQGTRLTVV.

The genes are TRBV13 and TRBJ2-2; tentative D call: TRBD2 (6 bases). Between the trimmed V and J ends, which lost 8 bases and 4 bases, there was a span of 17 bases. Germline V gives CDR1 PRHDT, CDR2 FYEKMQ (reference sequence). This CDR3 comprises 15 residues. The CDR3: CASSRGGLRTGELFF. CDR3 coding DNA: TGTGCCAGCTCCCGTGGAGGGCTACGCACCGGGGAGCTGTTTTTT.

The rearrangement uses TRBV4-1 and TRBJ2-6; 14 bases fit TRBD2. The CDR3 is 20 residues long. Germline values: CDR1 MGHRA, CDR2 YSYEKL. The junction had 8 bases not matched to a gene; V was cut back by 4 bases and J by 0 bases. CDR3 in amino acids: CASSRRLAGGKSSGANVLTF. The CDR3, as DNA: TGCGCCAGCAGCCGCCGACTAGCGGGAGGGAAGAGCTCTGGGGCCAACGTCCTGACTTTC.

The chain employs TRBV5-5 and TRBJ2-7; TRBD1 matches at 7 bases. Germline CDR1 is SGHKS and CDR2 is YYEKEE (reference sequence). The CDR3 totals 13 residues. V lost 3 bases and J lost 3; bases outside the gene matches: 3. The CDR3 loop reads CASSSGQLYEQYF. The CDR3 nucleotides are TGTGCCAGCAGCTCGGGACAGCTCTACGAGCAGTACTTC.

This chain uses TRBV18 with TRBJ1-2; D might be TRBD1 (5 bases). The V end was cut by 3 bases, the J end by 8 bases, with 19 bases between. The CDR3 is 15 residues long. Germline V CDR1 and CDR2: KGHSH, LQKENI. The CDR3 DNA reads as TGTGCCAGCTCACCGTACAGGAATCCCCTGAACGGCTACACCTTC. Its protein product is CASSPYRNPLNGYTF.

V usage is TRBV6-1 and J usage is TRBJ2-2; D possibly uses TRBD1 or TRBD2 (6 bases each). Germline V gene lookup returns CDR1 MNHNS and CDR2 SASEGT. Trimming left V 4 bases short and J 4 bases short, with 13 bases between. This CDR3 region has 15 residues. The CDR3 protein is CASSVSGAITGELFF. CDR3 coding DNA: TGTGCCAGCAGTGTTTCGGGGGCCATCACCGGGGAGCTGTTTTTT.

CDR3 in amino acids: CASSRSADFYEQYF. The CDR3 DNA is TGTGCCAGCAGCCGGTCCGCGGATTTCTACGAGCAGTACTTC. V is TRBV5-4 and J is TRBJ2-7; D is ambiguous. The V end lost 4 bases, the J end lost 3 bases, and 14 bases lay between the germline ends. Germline-derived CDR1 and CDR2 are SGHNT and YYREEE (reference sequence). The CDR3 length is 14 residues.

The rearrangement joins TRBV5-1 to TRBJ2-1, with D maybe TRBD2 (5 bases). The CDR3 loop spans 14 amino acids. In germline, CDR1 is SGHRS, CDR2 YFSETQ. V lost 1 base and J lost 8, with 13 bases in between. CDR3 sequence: CASSLYGQRDEQFF. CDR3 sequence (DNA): TGCGCCAGCAGCTTGTACGGCCAGAGGGATGAGCAGTTCTTC. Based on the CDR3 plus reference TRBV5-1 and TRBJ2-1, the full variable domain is KAGVTQTPRYLIKTRGQQVTLSCSPISGHRSVSWYQQTPGQGLQFLFEYFSETQRNKGNFPGRFSGRQFSNSRSEMNVSTLELGDSALYLCASSLYGQRDEQFFGPGTRLTVL.

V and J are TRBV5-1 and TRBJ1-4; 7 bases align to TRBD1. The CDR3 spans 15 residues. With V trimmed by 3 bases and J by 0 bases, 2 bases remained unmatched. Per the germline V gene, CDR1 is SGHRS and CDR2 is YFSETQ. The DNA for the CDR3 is TGCGCCAGCAGCTCAGGACAGGCAACTAATGAAAAACTGTTTTTT. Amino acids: CASSSGQATNEKLFF.

CDR3 sequence (DNA): TGTGCCAGCAGCTTAACGGGGACAGAGCAGTTCTTC. This encodes CASSLTGTEQFF. The chain uses TRBV7-8 and TRBJ2-1, with D possibly being TRBD1 (6 bases). The length of the CDR3 is 12 residues. Trimming took off 2 bases at V and 10 bases at J, with 9 bases between the two ends. CDR1 is SGHVS, CDR2 FQNEAQ, per germline.

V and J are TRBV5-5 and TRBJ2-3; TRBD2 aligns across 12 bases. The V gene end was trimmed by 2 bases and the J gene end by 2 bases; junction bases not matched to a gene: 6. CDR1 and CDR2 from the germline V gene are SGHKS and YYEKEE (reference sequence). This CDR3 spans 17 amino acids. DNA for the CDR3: TGTGCCAGCAGCTTTCTAGGGACTAGCGGGTCCACAGATACGCAGTATTTT. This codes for CASSFLGTSGSTDTQYF.

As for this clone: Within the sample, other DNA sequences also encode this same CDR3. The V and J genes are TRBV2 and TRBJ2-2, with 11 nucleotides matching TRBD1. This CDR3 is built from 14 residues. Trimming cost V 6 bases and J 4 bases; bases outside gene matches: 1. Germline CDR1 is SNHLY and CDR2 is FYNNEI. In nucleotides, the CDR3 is TGTGCCAGCAGGGGGACAGGGGGCACCGGGGAGCTGTTTTTT. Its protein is CASRGTGGTGELFF. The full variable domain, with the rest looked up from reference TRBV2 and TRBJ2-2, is EPEVTQTPSHQVTQMGQEVILRCVPISNHLYFYWYRQILGQKVEFLVSFYNNEISEKSEIFDDQFSVERPDGSNFTLKIRSTKLEDSAMYFCASRGTGGTGELFFGEGSRLTVL.

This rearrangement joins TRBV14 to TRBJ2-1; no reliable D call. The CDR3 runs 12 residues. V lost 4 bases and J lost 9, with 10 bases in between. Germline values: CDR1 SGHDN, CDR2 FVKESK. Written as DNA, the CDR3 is TGTGCCAGCAGCCCTCCGAACGGTGAGCAGTTCTTC. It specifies CASSPPNGEQFF.

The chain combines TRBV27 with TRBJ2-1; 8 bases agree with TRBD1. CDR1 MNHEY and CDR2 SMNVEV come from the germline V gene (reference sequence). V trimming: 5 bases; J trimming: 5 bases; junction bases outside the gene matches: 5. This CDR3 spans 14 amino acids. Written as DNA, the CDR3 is TGTGCCAGCAGTCGACAGGGGAAGCACAATGAGCAGTTCTTC. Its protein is CASSRQGKHNEQFF.

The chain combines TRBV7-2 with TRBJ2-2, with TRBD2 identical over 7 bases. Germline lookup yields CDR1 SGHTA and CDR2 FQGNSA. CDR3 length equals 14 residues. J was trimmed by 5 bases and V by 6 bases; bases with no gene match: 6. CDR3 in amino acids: CASRAGRRTGELFF. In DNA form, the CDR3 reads TGTGCCAGCAGAGCGGGAAGACGGACCGGGGAGCTGTTTTTT. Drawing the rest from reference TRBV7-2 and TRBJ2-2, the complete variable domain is GAGVSQSPSNKVTEKGKDVELRCDPISGHTALYWYRQSLGQGLEFLIYFQGNSAPDKSGLPSDRFSAERTGGSVSTLTIQRTQQEDSAVYLCASRAGRRTGELFFGEGSRLTVL.

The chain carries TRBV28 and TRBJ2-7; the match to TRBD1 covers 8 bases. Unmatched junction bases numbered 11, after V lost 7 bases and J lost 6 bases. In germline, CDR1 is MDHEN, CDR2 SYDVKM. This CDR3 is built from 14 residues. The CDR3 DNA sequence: TGTGCCAGCAAAAGTGGACAGGGTCTGGGCGAGCAGTACTTC. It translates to CASKSGQGLGEQYF.

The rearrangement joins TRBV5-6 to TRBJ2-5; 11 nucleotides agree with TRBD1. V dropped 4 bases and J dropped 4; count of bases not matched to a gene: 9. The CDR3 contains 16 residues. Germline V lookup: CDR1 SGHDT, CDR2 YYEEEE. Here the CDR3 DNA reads TGTGCCAGCAGCGGGAGGGACAGGGGGTATCGAGAGACCCAGTACTTC. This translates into CASSGRDRGYRETQYF.

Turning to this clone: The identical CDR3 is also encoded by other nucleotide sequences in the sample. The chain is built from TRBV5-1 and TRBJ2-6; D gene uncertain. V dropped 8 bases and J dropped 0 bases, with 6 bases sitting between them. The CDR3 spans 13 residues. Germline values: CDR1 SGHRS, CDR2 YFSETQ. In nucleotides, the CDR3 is TGCGCCAGTTTTAGCTCTGGGGCCAACGTCCTGACTTTC. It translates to CASFSSGANVLTF.

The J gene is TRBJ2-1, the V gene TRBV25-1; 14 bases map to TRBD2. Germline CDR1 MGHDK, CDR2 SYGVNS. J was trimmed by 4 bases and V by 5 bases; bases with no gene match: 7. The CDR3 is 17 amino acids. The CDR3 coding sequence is TGTGCCAGCAGTTTGGGGACTAGCGGGAGAAGGTACAATGAGCAGTTCTTC. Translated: CASSLGTSGRRYNEQFF.

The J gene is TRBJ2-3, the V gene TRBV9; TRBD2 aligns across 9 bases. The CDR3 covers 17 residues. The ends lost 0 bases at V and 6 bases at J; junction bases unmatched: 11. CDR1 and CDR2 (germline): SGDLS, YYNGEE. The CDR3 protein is CASSVVGLASFTDTQYF. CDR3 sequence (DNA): TGTGCCAGCAGCGTAGTGGGACTAGCATCGTTTACGGATACGCAGTATTTT. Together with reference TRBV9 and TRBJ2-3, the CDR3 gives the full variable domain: DSGVTQTPKHLITATGQRVTLRCSPRSGDLSVYWYQQSLDQGLQFLIQYYNGEERAKGNILERFSAQQFPDLHSELNLSSLELGDSALYFCASSVVGLASFTDTQYFGPGTRLTVL.

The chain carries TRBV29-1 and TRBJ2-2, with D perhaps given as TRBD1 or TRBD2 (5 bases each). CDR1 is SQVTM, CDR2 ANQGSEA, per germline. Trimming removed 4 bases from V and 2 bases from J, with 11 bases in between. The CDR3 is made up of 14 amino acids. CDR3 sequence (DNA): TGCAGCGTTGGGCCGGGACCAAACACCGGGGAGCTGTTTTTT. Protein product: CSVGPGPNTGELFF.

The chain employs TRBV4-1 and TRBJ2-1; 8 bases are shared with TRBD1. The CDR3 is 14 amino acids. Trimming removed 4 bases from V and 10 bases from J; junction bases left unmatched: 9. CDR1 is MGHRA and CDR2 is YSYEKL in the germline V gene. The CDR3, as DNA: TGCGCCAGCAGCCCTTTTGGACAGGGTGGGGAGCAGTTCTTC. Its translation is CASSPFGQGGEQFF.

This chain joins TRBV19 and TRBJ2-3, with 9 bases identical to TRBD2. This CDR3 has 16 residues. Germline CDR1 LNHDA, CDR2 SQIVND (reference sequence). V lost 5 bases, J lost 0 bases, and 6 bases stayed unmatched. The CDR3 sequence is CASSPPSGTSTDTQYF. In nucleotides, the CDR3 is TGTGCCAGTAGTCCCCCTAGCGGGACGAGCACAGATACGCAGTATTTT.

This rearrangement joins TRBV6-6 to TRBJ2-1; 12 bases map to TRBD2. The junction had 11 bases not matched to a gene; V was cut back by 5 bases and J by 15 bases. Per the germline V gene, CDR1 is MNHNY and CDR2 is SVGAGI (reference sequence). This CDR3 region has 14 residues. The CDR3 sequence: CASSGTSGFSLAFF. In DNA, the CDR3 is TGTGCCAGCAGTGGGACTAGCGGGTTCAGTCTAGCGTTCTTC.

The CDR3 DNA reads TGTGCCAGCAGCTGGGGAAGAGGACAGGGAGGATTCACAGATACGCAGTATTTT. Amino acid sequence: CASSWGRGQGGFTDTQYF. The rearrangement uses TRBV5-4 and TRBJ2-3; 8 positions agree with TRBD1. CDR1 is SGHNT and CDR2 is YYREEE in the germline V gene (reference sequence). The V segment lost 3 bases and the J segment 2 bases; nucleotides outside the gene matches: 14. This CDR3 contains 18 residues.